This is a list of T cell receptor beta chains from one sample in a study of blood T cell repertoires in COVID-19. Sequencing was performed with immunoSEQ multiplex PCR; in TCRdb, only in-frame clones are kept and a portion is missing. The sample has some 520,000 clones, approximately 89% seen once; the top ten hold about 1%. The specimen sequenced was peripheral blood. The receptor set was obtained from a man aged 18 to 30 with COVID-19, enrolled during active disease. Each CDR3 is given with its conserved first and last residue. D genes are given only for firm matches. Where a row states a size, it is once, few, many or the class of an expanded clone; other rows omit it.

d_call j_call v_call clone_size cdr3_aa cdr3_nt
TRBD1 TRBJ2-7 TRBV29-1 . CSVAYPGTEYEQYF TGCAGCGTTGCATATCCCGGGACAGAATACGAGCAGTACTTC
. TRBJ2-5 TRBV4-1 . CASSQDTGWETQYF TGCGCCAGCAGCCAGGATACAGGGTGGGAGACCCAGTACTTC
. TRBJ2-7 TRBV5-4 . CASSFKSGTFPSYEQYF TGTGCCAGCAGCTTTAAATCCGGGACTTTTCCTTCCTACGAGCAGTACTTC
. TRBJ2-7 TRBV28 . CASRAGQDYEQYF TGTGCCAGCAGGGCGGGGCAGGACTACGAGCAGTACTTC
. TRBJ1-2 TRBV5-4 few CASSAKQGGYGYTF TGTGCCAGCAGCGCCAAACAGGGAGGGTATGGCTACACCTTC
. TRBJ2-4 TRBV24-1 . CATSAAWQDIQYF TGTGCCACCAGTGCCGCCTGGCAGGACATTCAGTACTTC
. TRBJ1-5 TRBV6-5 . CASSYSNRYSNQPQHF TGTGCCAGCAGTTACTCGAACAGGTATAGCAATCAGCCCCAGCATTTT
TRBD2 TRBJ2-5 TRBV29-1 . CSVERMLAGQETQYF TGCAGCGTTGAACGAATGCTAGCGGGCCAGGAGACCCAGTACTTC
. TRBJ1-5 TRBV7-8 . CASSLAGRDQPQHF TGTGCCAGCAGCTTAGCGGGGAGGGATCAGCCCCAGCATTTT
. TRBJ1-4 TRBV6-4 few CASGGSVATNEKLFF TGTGCCAGCGGCGGATCAGTTGCAACTAATGAAAAACTGTTTTTT
. TRBJ2-5 TRBV28 few CASSLTSGGQETQYF TGTGCCAGCAGTTTAACGTCCGGCGGCCAAGAGACCCAGTACTTC
. TRBJ1-1 TRBV7-6 . CASSLGQMFEAFF TGTGCCAGCAGCTTAGGCCAGATGTTTGAAGCTTTCTTT